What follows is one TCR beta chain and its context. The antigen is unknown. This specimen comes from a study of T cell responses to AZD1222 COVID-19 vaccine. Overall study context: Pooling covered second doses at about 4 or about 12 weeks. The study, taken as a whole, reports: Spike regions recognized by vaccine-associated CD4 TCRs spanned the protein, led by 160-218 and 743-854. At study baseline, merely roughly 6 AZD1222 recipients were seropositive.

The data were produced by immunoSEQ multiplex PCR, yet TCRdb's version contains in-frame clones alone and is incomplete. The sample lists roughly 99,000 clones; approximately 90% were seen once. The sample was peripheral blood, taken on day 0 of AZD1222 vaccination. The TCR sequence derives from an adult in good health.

The CDR3 bases are TGTGCCTGGAGTGTGTCCAGAATCCGGGAAAAACTGTTTTTT. Protein: CAWSVSRIREKLFF. The chain has TRBV30 and TRBJ1-4, with D unresolved. With 0 bases removed from V and 8 bases from J, the gap between germline ends came to 13 bases. Germline V gives CDR1 GTSNPN, CDR2 SVGIG (reference sequence). This CDR3 is 14 amino acids long. The full variable domain, with the rest looked up from reference TRBV30 and TRBJ1-4, is SQTIHQWPATLVQPVGSPLSLECTVEGTSNPNLYWYRQAAGRGLQLLFYSVGIGQISSEVPQNLSASRPQDRQFILSSKKLLLSDSGFYLCAWSVSRIREKLFFGSGTQLSVL.